These 21 T cell receptor beta chains were all obtained from the same sample, sequenced in a study of T cells in Graves' hyperthyroidism and ophthalmopathy. Amplification targeted TCR beta CDR3 regions from RNA transcripts. In the first-round RT-PCR of the TCR CDR3, the HTBI primer set was used. TCRdb reprocessed the multiplex PCR reads via MiXCR and lists one record per CDR3 protein. This table holds approximately 430,000 distinct CDR3 sequences, about 15% found once. The specimen sequenced was blood. Receptor source: a woman aged 18 to 35 with Graves' hyperthyroidism.

This clonotype was detected only a few times. The chain joins TRBV5-1 to TRBJ2-7, with a weak D call TRBD1 (5 bases). V was pared by 3 bases and J by 7 bases, with 8 bases between. CDR3 size: 11 residues. Looked up from germline, CDR1 is SGHRS and CDR2 is YFSETQ. CDR3 protein: CASSSRQEQYF. The CDR3, as DNA: TGCGCCAGCAGCTCAAGACAGGAGCAGTACTTC.

The table lists this clonotype with a few counts. The V call is TRBV29-1, the J call TRBJ1-2; D remains unclear. Germline V gene data show CDR1 as SQVTM and CDR2 as ANQGSEA. V was shortened by 0 bases and J by 4 bases, with 9 bases between the two germline ends. This CDR3 contains 13 residues. The CDR3 bases are TGCAGCGTTGAAGATCTGTCCAGCTATGGCTACACCTTC. Its protein is CSVEDLSSYGYTF.

V and J are TRBV6-1 and TRBJ1-1; 8 bases are shared with TRBD1. CDR3 size: 16 residues. V was clipped by 5 bases and J by 0 bases; unmatched bases: 8. Germline V gene data show CDR1 as MNHNS and CDR2 as SASEGT. CDR3 DNA: TGTGCCAGCAGTACCGGACAGGGCTACATGAACACTGAAGCTTTCTTT. Residues: CASSTGQGYMNTEAFF.

The chain joins TRBV9 to TRBJ2-3; tentative D call: TRBD1 (5 bases). Trimming left V 4 bases short and J 2 bases short, with 17 bases between. The CDR3 contains 16 residues. Per germline, CDR1 SGDLS and CDR2 YYNGEE. As DNA, the CDR3 is TGTGCCAGCAGCCTTCGACCAGGGTGGAACACAGATACGCAGTATTTT. Translated: CASSLRPGWNTDTQYF.

This clonotype occurred many times. The chain is built from TRBV4-1 and TRBJ1-5; TRBD1 aligns across 12 bases. Trimming cost V 0 bases and J 9 bases; bases outside gene matches: 9. The CDR3 loop spans 17 amino acids. The V gene's germline CDR1 is MGHRA and CDR2 YSYEKL. The DNA for the CDR3 is TGCGCCAGCAGCCAAGATCTATGGGGGACAGGGGGCTCGCCCCAGCATTTT. It encodes CASSQDLWGTGGSPQHF.

This clonotype was seen ten or more times. V and J are TRBV28 and TRBJ2-7; no clear D. V lost 5 bases to trimming and J lost 9 bases, with 17 bases between them. The length of the CDR3 is 13 residues. Germline V gives CDR1 MDHEN, CDR2 SYDVKM. CDR3 DNA: TGTGCCAGCAGTACAATCCCCCGTTTTGGGCAGTACTTC. As protein: CASSTIPRFGQYF.

This clonotype has more than one count but fewer than ten. V gene TRBV28 combines with J gene TRBJ2-5; D gene ambiguous. Germline V gene sequence: CDR1 MDHEN, CDR2 SYDVKM. The V end lost 2 bases, the J end lost 4 bases, and 8 bases lay between the germline ends. The CDR3 sequence is 13 residues long. CDR3 DNA: TGTGCCAGCAGTTTAATCGGTCGAGAGACCCAGTACTTC. Amino acids: CASSLIGRETQYF. The variable domain in full, completed from reference TRBV28 and TRBJ2-5, reads DVKVTQSSRYLVKRTGEKVFLECVQDMDHENMFWYRQDPGLGLRLIYFSYDVKMKEKGDIPEGYSVSREKKERFSLILESASTNQTSMYLCASSLIGRETQYFGPGTRLLVL.

This clonotype was seen a handful of times. The chain carries TRBV5-1 and TRBJ1-1; TRBD1 is a possible D gene (5 bases). Germline CDR1 is SGHRS and CDR2 is YFSETQ. V was pared by 1 base and J by 2 bases, with 12 bases between. The CDR3 has 15 amino acids. The CDR3 nucleotides read TGCGCCAGCAGCTTGTCAACGACAGCCAACACTGAAGCTTTCTTT. Translated: CASSLSTTANTEAFF.

This clonotype came up many times. The chain recombines TRBV7-2 with TRBJ2-3; no clear D gene. This CDR3 is built from 13 residues. CDR1 is SGHTA and CDR2 is FQGNSA in the germline V gene. V lost 5 bases and J 2 bases, leaving 8 bases between the germline ends. CDR3 nucleotide sequence: TGTGCCAGCAGCGGCCAAGTCACAGATACGCAGTATTTT. Amino acids: CASSGQVTDTQYF.

This clonotype occurred a few times. The V gene is TRBV6-2 or TRBV6-3, the J gene TRBJ2-1; D gene ambiguous. The length of the CDR3 is 13 residues. Germline V CDR1 and CDR2: MNHEY, SVGEGT. The germline V and J ends were trimmed by 6 bases and 11 bases, with 17 bases remaining between them. The CDR3: CASREHLASQQFF. In DNA, the CDR3 is TGTGCCAGCAGGGAACACTTGGCATCCCAGCAGTTCTTC.

In its sample, this clonotype was seen a few times. The genes are TRBV20-1 and TRBJ1-5; 8 bases align to TRBD1. With 6 bases clipped from V and 7 bases from J, the junction kept 5 bases outside the gene matches. Germline V gives CDR1 DFQATT, CDR2 SNEGSKA (reference sequence). The CDR3 is 12 amino acids. The CDR3 DNA sequence: TGCAGTGCCTCAGGGGGCGGACAGCCCCAGCATTTT. Amino acids: CSASGGGQPQHF.

The chain is built from TRBV9 and TRBJ2-1; 8 positions agree with TRBD2. CDR1 and CDR2 (germline): SGDLS, YYNGEE. The CDR3 contains 15 residues. The trim removed 0 bases at V and 7 bases at J, leaving 6 bases unmatched. The CDR3 sequence: CASSVDPAGDNEQFF. The CDR3 bases are TGTGCCAGCAGCGTAGACCCAGCGGGAGATAATGAGCAGTTCTTC.

In its sample, this clonotype was seen many times. The CDR3 DNA reads as TGCAGTGCTAGACCCGGGGGGAAAGATACGCAGTATTTT. Residues: CSARPGGKDTQYF. The gene calls are TRBV20-1 and TRBJ2-3, with 7 positions matching TRBD2. J was trimmed by 5 bases and V by 2 bases; bases with no gene match: 4. Germline V gene lookup returns CDR1 DFQATT and CDR2 SNEGSKA (reference sequence). The CDR3 has 13 residues.

This chain links TRBV7-9 with TRBJ2-5; TRBD1 matches 9 bases. Per germline, CDR1 SEHNR and CDR2 FQNEAQ (reference sequence). Losses at the gene ends were 1 base for V and 13 bases for J; bases not matched to a gene: 1. The CDR3 extends over 11 amino acids. CDR3 DNA sequence: TGTGCCAGCAGCTTAGGGGACAGGGCGTACTTC. Translating it yields CASSLGDRAYF.

V is TRBV7-9 and J is TRBJ2-2; no reliable D call. V was trimmed by 4 bases and J by 6 bases, leaving 12 bases between them. Germline values: CDR1 SEHNR, CDR2 FQNEAQ (reference sequence). The CDR3 spans 14 residues. CDR3 in amino acids: CASSSGTAAGELFF. CDR3 coding DNA: TGTGCCAGCAGCTCAGGAACTGCCGCCGGGGAGCTGTTTTTT.

The sample holds many counts of this clonotype. The chain employs TRBV20-1 and TRBJ2-7, with 10 bases lining up with TRBD2. V lost 6 bases, J lost 0 bases, and 5 bases stayed unmatched. CDR1 and CDR2 from the germline V gene are DFQATT and SNEGSKA (reference sequence). The CDR3 covers 14 residues. The CDR3 bases are TGCAGTGCGGTCGGACTAGCGGACTCCTACGAGCAGTACTTC. Protein: CSAVGLADSYEQYF.

This chain connects TRBV7-2 to TRBJ2-3; no reliable D call. V lost 8 bases and J 2 bases, leaving 11 bases between the germline ends. Germline CDR1 is SGHTA and CDR2 is FQGNSA. This CDR3 region has 13 residues. The CDR3 reads CASSRSPTDTQYF. The CDR3 bases are TGTGCCAGCTCAAGAAGCCCCACAGATACGCAGTATTTT.

This clonotype was counted between two and nine times. This sequence joins TRBV6-1 and TRBJ2-2; tentatively, D is TRBD1 (7 bases). Germline-derived CDR1 and CDR2 are MNHNS and SASEGT. The CDR3 runs 15 residues. The germline V and J ends were trimmed by 5 bases and 4 bases, with 14 bases remaining between them. Here the CDR3 reads CASSRRGLGTGELFF. The CDR3 DNA reads as TGTGCCAGCAGTAGGAGGGGGCTGGGCACCGGGGAGCTGTTTTTT.

This clonotype was observed at least ten times. The J gene is TRBJ1-3, the V gene TRBV6-2 or TRBV6-3; no clear D. V lost 2 bases to trimming and J lost 4 bases, with 3 bases between them. This CDR3 is built from 12 residues. Germline-derived CDR1 and CDR2 are MNHEY and SVGEGT. CDR3 in DNA: TGTGCCAGCAGTTACAACGGAAACACCATATATTTT. This gives the protein CASSYNGNTIYF.

This clonotype has just a few counts. V gene TRBV5-5 combines with J gene TRBJ2-7; D perhaps matches TRBD1 (7 bases). The CDR3 length is 14 residues. CDR1 and CDR2 from the germline V gene are SGHKS and YYEKEE (reference sequence). With 4 bases removed from V and 2 bases from J, the gap between germline ends came to 13 bases. CDR3 nucleotide sequence: TGTGCCAGCAGCCCCGACAGGGAGGCCTACGAGCAGTACTTC. Protein: CASSPDREAYEQYF.

This clonotype occurred many times. The chain uses TRBV9 and TRBJ2-1; weak D call: TRBD2 (5 bases). The ends were cut back, 0 bases at V and 4 bases at J, with 11 bases in the middle. This CDR3 is built from 15 residues. From germline, CDR1 is SGDLS and CDR2 YYNGEE. CDR3 amino acids: CASSVVAGLYNEQFF. CDR3 in DNA: TGTGCCAGCAGCGTAGTTGCGGGCCTGTACAATGAGCAGTTCTTC.